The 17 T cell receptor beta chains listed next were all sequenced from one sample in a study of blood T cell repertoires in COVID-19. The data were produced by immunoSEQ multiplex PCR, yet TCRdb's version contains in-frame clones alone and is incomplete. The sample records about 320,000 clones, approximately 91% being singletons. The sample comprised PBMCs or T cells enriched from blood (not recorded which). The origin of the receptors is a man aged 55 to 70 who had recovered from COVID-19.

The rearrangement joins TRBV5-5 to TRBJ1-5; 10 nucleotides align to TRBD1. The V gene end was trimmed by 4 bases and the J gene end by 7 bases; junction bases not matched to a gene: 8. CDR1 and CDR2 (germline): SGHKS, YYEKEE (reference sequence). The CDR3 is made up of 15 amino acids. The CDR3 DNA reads TGTGCCAGCAGCCGACAGGGGGCGAACGACCAGCCCCAGCATTTT. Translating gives CASSRQGANDQPQHF.

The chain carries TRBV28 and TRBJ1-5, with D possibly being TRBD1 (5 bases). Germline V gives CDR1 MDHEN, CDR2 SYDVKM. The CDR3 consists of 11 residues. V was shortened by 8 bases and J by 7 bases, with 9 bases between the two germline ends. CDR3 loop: CASRTGQPQHF. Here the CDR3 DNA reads TGTGCCAGCCGTACAGGACAGCCCCAGCATTTT.

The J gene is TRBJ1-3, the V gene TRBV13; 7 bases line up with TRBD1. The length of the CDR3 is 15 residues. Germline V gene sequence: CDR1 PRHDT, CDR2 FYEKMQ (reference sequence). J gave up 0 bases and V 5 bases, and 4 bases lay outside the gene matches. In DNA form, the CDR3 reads TGTGCCAGCAGCCTCACAGGGGACTCTGGAAACACCATATATTTT. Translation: CASSLTGDSGNTIYF.

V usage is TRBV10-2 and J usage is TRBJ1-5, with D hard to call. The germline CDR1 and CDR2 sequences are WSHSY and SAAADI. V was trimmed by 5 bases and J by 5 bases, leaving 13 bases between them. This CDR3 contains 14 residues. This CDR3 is CASSLIADYQPQHF. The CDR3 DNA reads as TGCGCCAGCAGTCTGATCGCAGACTATCAGCCCCAGCATTTT.

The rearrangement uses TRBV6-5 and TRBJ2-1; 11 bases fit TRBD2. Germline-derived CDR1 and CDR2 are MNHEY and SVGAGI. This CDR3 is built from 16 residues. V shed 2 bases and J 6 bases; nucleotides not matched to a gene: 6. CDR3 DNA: TGTGCCAGCAGTTACCTTAGCGGGAGGGCTGTCAATGAGCAGTTCTTC. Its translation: CASSYLSGRAVNEQFF.

CDR3 DNA: TGTGCCAGCAGTTGGACGATGAGGGATTCACCCCTCCACTTT. It codes for CASSWTMRDSPLHF. The chain employs TRBV28 and TRBJ1-6, with unresolved D. Looked up from germline, CDR1 is MDHEN and CDR2 is SYDVKM. The CDR3 has 14 amino acids. The V end lost 4 bases, the J end lost 8 bases, and 12 bases lay between the germline ends.

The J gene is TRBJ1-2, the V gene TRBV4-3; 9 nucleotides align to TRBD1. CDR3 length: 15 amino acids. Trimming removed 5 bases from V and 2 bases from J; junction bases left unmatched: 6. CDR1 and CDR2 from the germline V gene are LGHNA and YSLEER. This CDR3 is CASSWDRDPNYGYTF. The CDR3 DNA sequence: TGCGCCAGCAGCTGGGACAGGGACCCCAACTATGGCTACACCTTC.

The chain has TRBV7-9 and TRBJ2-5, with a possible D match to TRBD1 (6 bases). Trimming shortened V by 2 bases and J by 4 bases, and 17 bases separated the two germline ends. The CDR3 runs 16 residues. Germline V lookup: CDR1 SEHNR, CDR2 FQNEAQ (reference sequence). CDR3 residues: CASSLNPRTVRETQYF. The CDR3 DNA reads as TGTGCCAGCAGCTTAAACCCTCGGACAGTAAGAGAGACCCAGTACTTC.

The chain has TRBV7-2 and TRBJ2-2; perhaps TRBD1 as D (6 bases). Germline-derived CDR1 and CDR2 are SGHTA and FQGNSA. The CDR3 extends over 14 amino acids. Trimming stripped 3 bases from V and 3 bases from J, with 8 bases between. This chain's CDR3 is CASSFRQDTGELFF. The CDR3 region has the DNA TGTGCCAGCAGCTTTAGACAGGACACCGGGGAGCTGTTTTTT.

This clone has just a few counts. The CDR3 here is CASSLLSGREQFF. In nucleotides, the CDR3 is TGCGCCAGCAGCTTGCTCAGCGGGAGGGAGCAGTTCTTC. The rearrangement uses TRBV5-1 and TRBJ2-1, with 9 bases identical to TRBD2. Looked up from germline, CDR1 is SGHRS and CDR2 is YFSETQ. This CDR3 region has 13 residues. V was pared by 1 base and J by 10 bases, with 3 bases of the junction left unmatched. Looking up the rest from reference TRBV5-1 and TRBJ2-1 gives the full variable domain: KAGVTQTPRYLIKTRGQQVTLSCSPISGHRSVSWYQQTPGQGLQFLFEYFSETQRNKGNFPGRFSGRQFSNSRSEMNVSTLELGDSALYLCASSLLSGREQFFGPGTRLTVL.

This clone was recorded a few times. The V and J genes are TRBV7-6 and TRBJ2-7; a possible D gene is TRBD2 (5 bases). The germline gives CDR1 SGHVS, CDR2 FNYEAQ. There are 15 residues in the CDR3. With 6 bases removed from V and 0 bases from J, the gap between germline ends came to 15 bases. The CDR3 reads CASSVMTGSSYEQYF. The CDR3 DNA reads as TGTGCCAGCAGTGTTATGACGGGAAGCTCCTACGAGCAGTACTTC.

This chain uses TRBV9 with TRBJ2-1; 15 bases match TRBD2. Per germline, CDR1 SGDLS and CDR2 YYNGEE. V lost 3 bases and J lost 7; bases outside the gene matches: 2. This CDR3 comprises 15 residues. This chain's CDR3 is CASSAGTSGRNEQFF. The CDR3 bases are TGTGCCAGCAGCGCCGGGACTAGCGGGAGGAATGAGCAGTTCTTC. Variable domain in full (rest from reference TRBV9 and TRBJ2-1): DSGVTQTPKHLITATGQRVTLRCSPRSGDLSVYWYQQSLDQGLQFLIQYYNGEERAKGNILERFSAQQFPDLHSELNLSSLELGDSALYFCASSAGTSGRNEQFFGPGTRLTVL.

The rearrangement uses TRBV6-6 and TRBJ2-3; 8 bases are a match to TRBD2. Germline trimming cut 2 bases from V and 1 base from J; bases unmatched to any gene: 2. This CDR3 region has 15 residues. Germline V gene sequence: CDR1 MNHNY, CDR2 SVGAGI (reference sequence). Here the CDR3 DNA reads TGTGCCAGCAGTTACAACGGGAGGGGCACAGATACGCAGTATTTT. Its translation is CASSYNGRGTDTQYF.

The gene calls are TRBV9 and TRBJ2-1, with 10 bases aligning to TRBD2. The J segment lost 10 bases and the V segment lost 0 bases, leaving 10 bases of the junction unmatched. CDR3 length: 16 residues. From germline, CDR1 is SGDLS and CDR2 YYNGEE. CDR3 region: CASSVDPLAGAREQFF. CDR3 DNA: TGTGCCAGCAGCGTAGACCCCCTAGCGGGAGCCCGGGAGCAGTTCTTC.

CDR3 sequence reads: CASSSRTGPNQPQHF. The DNA for the CDR3 is TGTGCCAGCAGCTCAAGGACAGGGCCGAATCAGCCCCAGCATTTT. The chain joins TRBV5-8 to TRBJ1-5; TRBD1 agrees at 8 bases. The CDR3 has 15 residues. Trimming took 3 bases from V and 4 from J; bases not matched to a gene: 6. CDR1 is SGHTS and CDR2 is YDEGEE in the germline V gene.

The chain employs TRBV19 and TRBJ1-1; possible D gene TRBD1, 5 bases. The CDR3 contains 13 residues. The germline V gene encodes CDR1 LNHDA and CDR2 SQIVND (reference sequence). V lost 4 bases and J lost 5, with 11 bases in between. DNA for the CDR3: TGTGCCAGTAGTACAAGCCGGGGGACTGAAGCTTTCTTT. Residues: CASSTSRGTEAFF.

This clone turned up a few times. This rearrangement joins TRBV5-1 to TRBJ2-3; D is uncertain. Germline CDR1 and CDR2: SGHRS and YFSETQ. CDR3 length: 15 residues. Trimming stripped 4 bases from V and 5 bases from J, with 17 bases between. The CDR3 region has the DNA TGCGCCAGCAGCGGGTTGTCTACTCCGGGAGATACGCAGTATTTT. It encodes CASSGLSTPGDTQYF.